The source of this T cell receptor (beta chain) is a study of cytomegalovirus exposure and HLA in healthy donors (TCRdb year 2017). Notes on the research overall: According to a later analysis, one platform produced both the 110 or so validation repertoires and the roughly 660 repertoires of the first cohort. The aim of the study was to test whether cataloging public T cell receptors could identify signatures of past pathogen exposure. A separate validation cohort of 90 to 150 different subjects was used in addition to the roughly 670-subject first cohort. The study combined high-throughput TCR immunosequencing, statistical association of individual TCRs with disease status, and machine learning to predict cytomegalovirus infection status. Overall study outcomes, separate from this receptor: All 120 or so repertoires were used to score co-occurrence in the validation cohort in a later analysis, because that analysis had no HLA typing for the cohort. In a later analysis, TCRs clustered in the first cohort were found to also tend to co-occur in the approximately 120 validation repertoires, with approximately 95% of cluster scores above 0. Most TCR sequences were observed very rarely across donors, whereas some public TCRs were present in many individuals. The classifier was reported to diagnose cytomegalovirus status with high specificity and sensitivity in both the original cohort and the validation cohort. According to the authors, the approach could potentially be generalized to other disease states and immunological phenotypes. A few of the identified cytomegalovirus-associated TCR beta chains were confirmed in vitro to be specific for cytomegalovirus antigens. The study listed 150 to 200 TCR beta chains as associated with cytomegalovirus.

About this clone itself: Its antigen is still unknown. No much larger clone exists at a distance of one base, and base qualities are not known.

V loses 6 bases, J loses 5 bases, and the germline ends lie 17 bases apart. Reading the germline V gene gives CDR1 MDHEN and CDR2 SYDVKM. Measured from the cysteine to the phenylalanine, the CDR3 is 15 residues long. The DNA shown is the 45-base CDR3, in frame from base 1. The donors belonged to the validation cohort of approximately 130 subjects, which was separate from the roughly 680-subject first cohort. The library was prepared using the immunoSEQ multiplex PCR assay. In the source study's methods: To diagnose cytomegalovirus status from the catalog of TCR beta chain sequences, a statistical classification framework was built. TCRdb provides this immuneACCESS table in a form limited to in-frame rearrangements. Some clones are lacking; in checked studies, under half of them reflect an unresolved V gene, and why the rest are absent is not known. That table furnishes V, J and clone size, whereas the DNA furnished D and trimming. This sample holds some 170,000 clones; 80% to 85% were observed only once. In total, the top ten clones hold 10% of the sample.

The specimen was PBMCs. Here the chain combines TRBV28 and TRBJ2-1, with TRBD1 perhaps the D gene, on 6 matching bases. The sequence derives from a man aged 25 to 40 in good health and CMV-seropositive. The CDR3 region: CASRLGTPRHNEQFF. The DNA reads as follows: TGTGCCAGCAGACTCGGGACACCAAGGCACAATGAGCAGTTCTTC. The CDR3, completed at both ends by the reference TRBV28 and TRBJ2-1 genes, gives the full variable domain DVKVTQSSRYLVKRTGEKVFLECVQDMDHENMFWYRQDPGLGLRLIYFSYDVKMKEKGDIPEGYSVSREKKERFSLILESASTNQTSMYLCASRLGTPRHNEQFFGPGTRLTVL.